This T cell receptor beta chain was obtained from a study of vaccination effects on CD4 cells after COVID-19. Germline assignment: CDR1 SGDLS and CDR2 YYNGEE. The CDR3 covers 13 residues. Trimming took off 10 bases at V and 6 bases at J, with 18 bases between the two ends. This table comes from immunoSEQ multiplex PCR, and its TCRdb copy is limited to in-frame clones, with some not included. The sample lists about 45,000 clones; approximately 81% were seen once. Sequencing followed a ViraFEST assay step that expanded antigen-specific CD4+ T cells with viral peptide pools. The authors isolated CD4+ T cells after roughly eleven days of culture. Infection with SARS-CoV-2 occurred in the person between March and December 2020, and PCR confirmed it. Points on this clone: Its antigen remains unknown.

The V call is TRBV9, the J call TRBJ2-3; D is uncertain. The sample in question was CD4+ T cells from PBMCs cultured with a peptide pool, obtained before COVID-19 vaccination. This receptor was taken from a human donor who had a prior SARS-CoV-2 infection. CDR3 residues: CAGRTRLRDTQYF. In nucleotides, the CDR3 is TGTGCCGGAAGGACCCGTCTTCGGGATACGCAGTATTTT. Full variable domain (remainder filled in from reference TRBV9 and TRBJ2-3): DSGVTQTPKHLITATGQRVTLRCSPRSGDLSVYWYQQSLDQGLQFLIQYYNGEERAKGNILERFSAQQFPDLHSELNLSSLELGDSALYFCAGRTRLRDTQYFGPGTRLTVL.